This T cell receptor beta chain appears in the sequencing data of a study of blood T cell repertoires in COVID-19. From germline, CDR1 is LNHDA and CDR2 SQIVND (reference sequence). The CDR3 is made up of 16 amino acids. Trimming removed 10 bases at V and 15 bases at J, with 34 bases between. Assay: immunoSEQ multiplex PCR; the TCRdb copy retains only in-frame clones and omits some. This sample has a few hundred thousand clones, with 89% found just once. This receptor was taken from a woman in her forties who had recovered from COVID-19. V is TRBV19 and J is TRBJ1-5, with a possible D match to TRBD1 (5 bases). The specimen was peripheral blood. Here the CDR3 reads CATEPNTGVGHKTRHF. The CDR3 region has the DNA TGTGCCACAGAACCTAATACGGGGGTCGGCCATAAAACCCGGCATTTT.